This is a list of T cell receptor beta chains from one sample in a study of regulatory T cells. Repertoires were generated with immunoSEQ multiplex PCR, while TCRdb's copy carries only in-frame clones and drops some. The sample comprises 25,000 or so clones, nearly 90% of which are singletons, and approximately 1.3% rests with the top ten. The specimen was conventional CD4+ T cells sorted from blood. These receptors all stem from a child aged 10-17 years with CD3G deficiency. Each CDR3 is given with its conserved first and last residue. The D gene is left open where the match is weak. A row's size may be missing; if present it is once, few, many or a size class.

D gene	V gene	clone size	J gene	CDR3 DNA	CDR3 protein
TRBD2	TRBV20-1	.	TRBJ2-1	TGCAGTGCTAGTAGCGGGGGACCGCAGTTCTTC	CSASSGGPQFF
.	TRBV11-1	.	TRBJ1-1	TGTGCCAGCAGCCACGGACAGAACACTGAAGCTTTCTTT	CASSHGQNTEAFF
TRBD1	TRBV5-1	.	TRBJ2-1	TGCGCCAGCAGCACGCAGGGGGACCTTTACAATGAGCAGTTCTTC	CASSTQGDLYNEQFF
.	TRBV6-1	.	TRBJ2-7	TGTGCCAGCAGTGACTACAGGGGAGGCAGGTACGAGCAGTACTTC	CASSDYRGGRYEQYF
.	TRBV6-1	.	TRBJ2-7	TGTGCCAGCAGTAGACAGTTAGGCTACGAGCAGTACTTC	CASSRQLGYEQYF
.	TRBV6-1	.	TRBJ2-6	TGTGCCAGCAGCGGCCGGGATGGGGCCAACGTCCTGACTTTC	CASSGRDGANVLTF
.	TRBV7-9	.	TRBJ2-3	TGTGCCAGCAGCTTAGGTTCGAAATCCCGCGATACGCAGTATTTT	CASSLGSKSRDTQYF
.	TRBV6-1	.	TRBJ1-2	TGTGCCAGCAACAAGAACTATGGCTACACCTTC	CASNKNYGYTF
.	TRBV7-9	.	TRBJ1-3	TGTGCCAGCAGTTACGGGACGCAAGGAAACACCATATATTTT	CASSYGTQGNTIYF
TRBD1	TRBV10-3	once	TRBJ2-6	TGTGCCATCAGTGGTGGGGACAGTCCCCACTCTGGGGCCAACGTCCTGACTTTC	CAISGGDSPHSGANVLTF
TRBD2	TRBV2	once	TRBJ2-2	TGTGCCAGCAATACTAGCGGGAGAGGGGAAGGAACCGGGGAGCTGTTTTTT	CASNTSGRGEGTGELFF
.	TRBV6-1	.	TRBJ2-7	TGTGCCAGCCATGGACGGAGACCCTACGAGCAGTACTTC	CASHGRRPYEQYF
.	TRBV28	.	TRBJ2-7	TGTGCCAGCAGTTTGGGGTACCGAAGACGACCCTACGAGCAGTACTTC	CASSLGYRRRPYEQYF
.	TRBV6-6	.	TRBJ2-6	TGTGCCAGCAGTTACTTCGGATCTGGGGCCAACGTCCTGACTTTC	CASSYFGSGANVLTF
.	TRBV27	.	TRBJ2-1	TGTGCCAGCAGGCCCCTTCAGGGCTACAATGAGCAGTTCTTC	CASRPLQGYNEQFF
.	TRBV5-1	once	TRBJ1-1	TGCGCCAGCAGCAAAGGGACGGGGAACACTGAAGCTTTCTTT	CASSKGTGNTEAFF
.	TRBV5-1	.	TRBJ2-5	TGCGCCAGCAGCCTGGGCCTGTTTCAAGAGACCCAGTACTTC	CASSLGLFQETQYF
.	TRBV6-1	.	TRBJ2-3	TGTGCCAGCAGGAAGGGCGGCTTTAGCACAGATACGCAGTATTTT	CASRKGGFSTDTQYF
TRBD2	TRBV11-2	.	TRBJ2-1	TGTGCCAGCAGCTCCTCCGGGACTAGCGGGAGGGATACTAACAATGAGCAGTTCTTC	CASSSSGTSGRDTNNEQFF
.	TRBV28	.	TRBJ2-7	TGTGCCAGCAGTTTCTCGACTAACTCCTACGAGCAGTACTTC	CASSFSTNSYEQYF
.	TRBV28	.	TRBJ2-7	TGTGCCAGCAAGAAGCCGGGACCGAATTACGAGCAGTACTTC	CASKKPGPNYEQYF
.	TRBV10-3	once	TRBJ2-7	TGTGCCATCAGTGAGTCCCCCTACTGGGACGAGCAGTACTTC	CAISESPYWDEQYF
TRBD1	TRBV28	.	TRBJ2-7	TGTGCCAGCAGTCAAGGGGGCTCCTTGAACTACGAGCAGTACTTC	CASSQGGSLNYEQYF
.	TRBV28	.	TRBJ1-1	TGTGCCAGCAGCTACGTTTCAGGCTCGGGAGTGGCTTTCTTT	CASSYVSGSGVAFF
.	TRBV5-1	.	TRBJ2-3	TGCGCCAGCAGCTTGATGGGGCCAGGCACAGATACGCAGTATTTT	CASSLMGPGTDTQYF
.	TRBV27	.	TRBJ2-1	TGTGCCAGCAGCCCTCCGGAGAGCTCCTACAATGAGCAGTTCTTC	CASSPPESSYNEQFF
.	TRBV6-6	.	TRBJ1-2	TGTGCCAGCAGTTACCCTGGGGGAGGGCACGTTGGCTACACCTTC	CASSYPGGGHVGYTF
TRBD2	TRBV19	.	TRBJ2-2	TGTGCCAGTAATGCGGGAGGATTCCTTAGCGGGGAGCTGTTTTTT	CASNAGGFLSGELFF
TRBD1	TRBV28	once	TRBJ1-4	TGTGCCAGCAGTCCGGGGGACAGGGGGGAAAAACTGTTTTTT	CASSPGDRGEKLFF
.	TRBV27	few	TRBJ2-7	TGTGCCAGCAGTTTAAAACCAGGGAGTAGTTACGAGCAGTACTTC	CASSLKPGSSYEQYF
TRBD1	TRBV28	.	TRBJ1-2	TGTGCCAGCAGTAAACTGACAGGGCTCCAGAGTTACTATGGCTACACCTTC	CASSKLTGLQSYYGYTF
TRBD1	TRBV5-1	.	TRBJ2-2	TGCGCCAGCGGGACCGGACAGGGAAAGTCCGGGGAGCTGTTTTTT	CASGTGQGKSGELFF
TRBD1	TRBV28	.	TRBJ1-2	TGTGCCAGCACCCGGGGACAGGGTTATGGCTACACCTTC	CASTRGQGYGYTF
.	TRBV5-1	.	TRBJ2-3	TGCGCCAGCAGCCAATCCCCGCCGGGGTCGGGAGCGGATACGCAGTATTTT	CASSQSPPGSGADTQYF
TRBD2	TRBV27	.	TRBJ2-1	TGTGCCAGCAGACAAGGGACTAGCGGGGGCCCCTACAATGAGCAGTTCTTC	CASRQGTSGGPYNEQFF
.	TRBV5-1	.	TRBJ2-7	TGCGCCAGCAGTCCAATGCCGGGCCCCATCTACGAGCAGTACTTC	CASSPMPGPIYEQYF
.	TRBV5-3	.	TRBJ1-1	TGTGCCAGAACCTCGGGCAGGGGCCGTTCGGGCACTGAAGCTTTCTTT	CARTSGRGRSGTEAFF
.	TRBV10-3	.	TRBJ2-7	TGTGCCATCACCTCCGGGCCCACCCTCGAGCAGTACTTC	CAITSGPTLEQYF
.	TRBV7-9	.	TRBJ2-3	TGTGCCAGCAGCTCCACAGGGAGCACAGATACGCAGTATTTT	CASSSTGSTDTQYF
TRBD1	TRBV28	once	TRBJ2-4	TGTGCCAGCAGTGACAGGGGGCGGTACATTCAGTACTTC	CASSDRGRYIQYF
.	TRBV6-1	.	TRBJ1-5	TGTGCCAGCAGGCTTGGGGGCAATCAGCCCCAGCATTTT	CASRLGGNQPQHF
TRBD1	TRBV11-2	.	TRBJ2-7	TGTGCCAGCAGCTTTACAGGGGGCTCGGGGGAGCAGTACTTC	CASSFTGGSGEQYF
.	TRBV19	.	TRBJ2-1	TGTGCCAGTTCGAGCGGACTACTCAATGAGCAGTTCTTC	CASSSGLLNEQFF
TRBD2	TRBV19	once	TRBJ2-1	TGTGCCAGTGCGAAAGCGGGAGGGCCCTACAATGAGCAGTTCTTC	CASAKAGGPYNEQFF
.	TRBV5-1	.	TRBJ1-2	TGCGCCAGCAGCTACGCAGGGGTGAAGGATGGCTACACCTTC	CASSYAGVKDGYTF
.	TRBV5-1	.	TRBJ2-1	TGCGCCAGCAGCTTGGCTCGACCAGGGATTGGGGAGCAGTTCTTC	CASSLARPGIGEQFF
.	TRBV5-5	few	TRBJ2-7	TGTGCCAGCAGCTTGGCGGGAACGGGTTACGAGCAGTACTTC	CASSLAGTGYEQYF
TRBD1	TRBV11-2	.	TRBJ1-1	TGTGCCAGCAGCGTGGACAGGGGGAACACTGAAGCTTTCTTT	CASSVDRGNTEAFF
TRBD2	TRBV19	.	TRBJ2-1	TGTGCCAGTAGTCCCCGAAGCGGGAGGGCCGAGGGTGAGCAGTTCTTC	CASSPRSGRAEGEQFF
TRBD1	TRBV10-3	.	TRBJ2-7	TGTGCCACTAGCACCGGGACAGGGTGGGGGTACGAGCAGTACTTC	CATSTGTGWGYEQYF